Listed below are T cell receptor beta chains from one sample, sequenced in a study of blood T cell repertoires in COVID-19. The repertoire was sequenced with immunoSEQ multiplex PCR; TCRdb's copy has only in-frame clones and lacks some. The data contain some 240,000 clones, around 83% of them seen just once; the ten biggest clones take up approximately 5.6%. The material sequenced was peripheral blood. The source is a woman aged 70 to 79 with COVID-19, enrolled during active disease. Both conserved end residues are part of each CDR3. Fields, in order: CDR3 DNA, CDR3 protein, clone size, D gene, J gene, V gene, CDR3 length. A D gene is named only where the DNA matches it firmly. Some rows mark clone size as missing; the rest say once, few, many or name a class of expanded clone.

TGTGCCAGTAGTAAGACCTCCGCTGACACCAGCCCCCTCCACTTT,CASSKTSADTSPLHF,.,.,TRBJ1-6,TRBV19,15
TGTGCCAGCAGCTTTGAGGGTCAGATCGGTGGCTACACCTTC,CASSFEGQIGGYTF,.,.,TRBJ1-2,TRBV11-2,14
TGTGCCACCAGTGATTTAGCACAGGGCAGCACCTTCTATGGCTACACCTTC,CATSDLAQGSTFYGYTF,.,.,TRBJ1-2,TRBV24-1,17
TGCGCCAGCCGGACAGGAAGGGAGTACGAGCAGTACTTC,CASRTGREYEQYF,.,TRBD1,TRBJ2-7,TRBV10-2,13
TGTGCCAGCTCACCTGAGGGACAGGGGGGTGATGAGCAGTTCTTC,CASSPEGQGGDEQFF,.,TRBD1,TRBJ2-1,TRBV18,15
TGTGCCAGCAGCTTATACAGGGATAGCAATCAGCCCCAGCATTTT,CASSLYRDSNQPQHF,.,.,TRBJ1-5,TRBV7-2,15
TGTGCCAGCAGCTTAATGGCAGGGAAGGAGACCCAGTACTTC,CASSLMAGKETQYF,.,.,TRBJ2-5,TRBV7-2,14
TGTGCCAGCAGTTTCTCAGGGGTGGCGAACTATGGCTACACCTTC,CASSFSGVANYGYTF,.,.,TRBJ1-2,TRBV28,15
TGTGCCAGCAGCTTTTTCGGCAAAAACATTCAGTACTTC,CASSFFGKNIQYF,.,.,TRBJ2-4,TRBV5-6,13
TGTGCCAGCAGTTACTCCGGGACAGGAAATAGACTGTTTTTT,CASSYSGTGNRLFF,.,TRBD1,TRBJ1-4,TRBV6-2/TRBV6-3,14
TGTGCCAGCAGCCCTCAGGGCCCAGGAAAAGAGACCCAGTACTTC,CASSPQGPGKETQYF,few,.,TRBJ2-5,TRBV7-2,15
TGTGCCAGTAGTATGGGGGGGCAAGTTACTGAAGCTTTCTTT,CASSMGGQVTEAFF,few,.,TRBJ1-1,TRBV19,14
TGTGCCACCAGCAGAGATCTGGGGGGACAGGGCGCTTATAGCAATCAGCCCCAGCATTTT,CATSRDLGGQGAYSNQPQHF,.,TRBD1,TRBJ1-5,TRBV15,20
TGTGCCAGCAGCACTGGGGGGACTAATGAAAAACTGTTTTTT,CASSTGGTNEKLFF,.,.,TRBJ1-4,TRBV9,14
TGTGCCAGCACCGGCACCGGGGAGCTGTTTTTT,CASTGTGELFF,few,.,TRBJ2-2,TRBV2,11
TGCGCCAGCAGCCAAGATCTGGGGGCCTCCTATGGCTACACCTTC,CASSQDLGASYGYTF,.,.,TRBJ1-2,TRBV4-1,15
TGTGCCAGCAGTTCACCAGGGGGGAACACTGAAGCTTTCTTT,CASSSPGGNTEAFF,.,TRBD1,TRBJ1-1,TRBV28,14
TGTGCCAGCAACCGGGATTTGAACACTGAAGCTTTCTTT,CASNRDLNTEAFF,.,.,TRBJ1-1,TRBV2,13
TGTGCCAGCAGTCAACAGGCGTACTATGGCTACACCTTC,CASSQQAYYGYTF,.,.,TRBJ1-2,TRBV12-3/TRBV12-4,13
TGTGCCAGCAGAGACTACTTGGGCCAGGGGATTTTTGGCTATGGCTACACCTTC,CASRDYLGQGIFGYGYTF,.,.,TRBJ1-2,TRBV2,18
TGTGCCAGCAGTTTCTCACAGACTAGGGTTGTTGAGCAGTTCTTC,CASSFSQTRVVEQFF,.,.,TRBJ2-1,TRBV28,15
TGTGCCAGCAGTCCACAGGGTAACGCTGAAGCTTTCTTT,CASSPQGNAEAFF,.,.,TRBJ1-1,TRBV6-2/TRBV6-3,13
TGTGCTAGTGGTTTTGCCGGGGGGGGCGCCCCCAACACCGGGGAGCTGTTTTTT,CASGFAGGGAPNTGELFF,.,TRBD2,TRBJ2-2,TRBV12-5,18
TGTGCCAGCAGCCCCTCTGCCGGGACTGGGTACAATGAGCAGTTCTTC,CASSPSAGTGYNEQFF,.,.,TRBJ2-1,TRBV9,16
TGTGCCAGCAGCCAAGTACTAGCGGGAGGGGTCAATGAGCAGTTCTTC,CASSQVLAGGVNEQFF,.,TRBD2,TRBJ2-1,TRBV4-2,16
TGTGCCAGCAGTCCAGAGGCTGAAGCTTTCTTT,CASSPEAEAFF,.,.,TRBJ1-1,TRBV28,11
TGCGCCAGCAGCCAAGGGGACAGCTCCTACGAGCAGTACTTC,CASSQGDSSYEQYF,.,TRBD1,TRBJ2-7,TRBV4-3,14
TGTGCCACCAGTGACACACGGACAGGGGGCACTGAAGCTTTCTTT,CATSDTRTGGTEAFF,once,TRBD1,TRBJ1-1,TRBV24-1,15